The clone carrying this TCR beta chain turned up a few times. The V segment lost 10 bases and the J segment 0 bases; nucleotides outside the gene matches: 29. The CDR3 covers 22 residues. Germline CDR1 SGHRS, CDR2 YFSETQ. For the second PCR, which ran for roughly 6 to 12 cycles, a sample-barcoded 5' primer and a J-beta primer mix were used. TCRdb itself ran the 5' RACE reads through MiXCR, one entry per CDR3 protein. The profile shows approximately 1,000,000 distinct CDR3 sequences, 30% to 40% of them singletons. These data come from a study of blood T cells in healthy people across ages. The sample comprised blood. The chain couples TRBV5-1 to TRBJ1-5; 9 nucleotides line up with TRBD1. The sequence came from a man between 18 and 35 years old in good health. In DNA, the CDR3 is TGCGCCCCCCGTATTACAGGAGACCGGGGACAGGGAGCGAATTATAGCAATCAGCCCCAGCATTTT. Amino acids: CAPRITGDRGQGANYSNQPQHF.